These 11 T cell receptor beta chains came from one sample sequenced in a study of T cells in Graves' hyperthyroidism and ophthalmopathy. RNA transcripts served as the template for amplifying TCR beta CDR3 regions. The HTBI primer set drove a first-round RT-PCR of the TCR CDR3. One entry per CDR3 protein, called by TCRdb with MiXCR from the multiplex PCR reads. Of over 500,000 distinct CDR3 sequences in the sample, about 46% were seen once. What was sequenced was peripheral blood or thyroid tissue (not recorded which). Every receptor here comes from an adult woman with Graves' disease, either hyperthyroidism or ophthalmopathy (not recorded which).

The genes are TRBV9 and TRBJ2-5; 8 bases are shared with TRBD2. Germline values: CDR1 SGDLS, CDR2 YYNGEE. The CDR3 totals 16 residues. With 0 bases clipped from V and 0 bases from J, the junction kept 4 bases outside the gene matches. The CDR3 bases are TGTGCCAGCAGCGTAGGCCGGGAGGGTGACCAAGAGACCCAGTACTTC. Residues: CASSVGREGDQETQYF.

This clonotype was recorded at least ten times. The chain is built from TRBV7-9 and TRBJ1-1; 8 bases are shared with TRBD1. The ends lost 3 bases at V and 4 bases at J; junction bases unmatched: 10. This CDR3 spans 16 amino acids. Germline V lookup: CDR1 SEHNR, CDR2 FQNEAQ (reference sequence). CDR3 sequence (DNA): TGTGCCAGCAGCTTGGGGACAGGTAGAATAAGCACTGAAGCTTTCTTT. This sequence encodes CASSLGTGRISTEAFF. The full variable domain, completed using reference TRBV7-9 and TRBJ1-1, is DTGVSQNPRHKITKRGQNVTFRCDPISEHNRLYWYRQTLGQGPEFLTYFQNEAQLEKSRLLSDRFSAERPKGSFSTLEIQRTEQGDSAMYLCASSLGTGRISTEAFFGQGTRLTVV.

Details on this clonotype: This sequence may be a read error, since a much larger clone differs from it by one base. The V and J genes are TRBV10-3 and TRBJ1-6; D perhaps matches TRBD1 (5 bases). V was cut by 6 bases and J by 14 bases, with 20 bases left in between. Per germline, CDR1 ENHRY and CDR2 SYGVKD. This CDR3 has 14 residues. The CDR3 sequence is CAISRDRLEGSLHF. The CDR3 DNA reads as TGTGCCATCAGCCGGGACCGCCTAGAAGGGTCCCTCCACTTT.

This clonotype was detected only a few times. V gene TRBV5-1 combines with J gene TRBJ2-3; no firm D call. The CDR3 runs 12 residues. Germline values: CDR1 SGHRS, CDR2 YFSETQ. Trimming took 0 bases from V and 6 from J, leaving 5 bases between them. CDR3 amino acids: CASSLEWDTQYF. DNA for the CDR3: TGCGCCAGCAGCTTGGAGTGGGATACGCAGTATTTT. Drawing the rest from reference TRBV5-1 and TRBJ2-3, the complete variable domain is KAGVTQTPRYLIKTRGQQVTLSCSPISGHRSVSWYQQTPGQGLQFLFEYFSETQRNKGNFPGRFSGRQFSNSRSEMNVSTLELGDSALYLCASSLEWDTQYFGPGTRLTVL.

The chain joins TRBV6-1 to TRBJ1-6; maybe TRBD1 (6 bases). This CDR3 spans 16 amino acids. With 6 bases removed from V and 14 bases from J, the gap between germline ends came to 26 bases. Looked up from germline, CDR1 is MNHNS and CDR2 is SASEGT. The DNA of the CDR3 is TGTGCCAGCAGGGGTCCAACACAGGGCCCGGGGTTTTCCCTCCACTTT. The encoded protein is CASRGPTQGPGFSLHF.

A note on this clonotype: Just one base apart from a much larger clone, this may be a read error. The chain employs TRBV20-1 and TRBJ2-7; a possible D gene is TRBD2 (6 bases). Germline-derived CDR1 and CDR2 are DFQATT and SNEGSKA (reference sequence). Trimming shortened V by 6 bases and J by 3 bases, and 18 bases separated the two germline ends. The CDR3 extends over 14 amino acids. The CDR3: CSATSGTSCYEQYF. Here the CDR3 DNA reads TGCAGTGCGACCTCCGGGACTTCGTGCTACGAGCAGTACTTC.

This chain uses TRBV6-6 with TRBJ1-5; 7 nucleotides match TRBD1. CDR1 is MNHNY and CDR2 is SVGAGI in the germline V gene (reference sequence). This CDR3 spans 13 amino acids. Trimming removed 11 bases from V and 0 bases from J; junction bases left unmatched: 4. CDR3 DNA: TGTGCCGGCGGACAGGTTAGCAATCAGCCCCAGCATTTT. Protein product: CAGGQVSNQPQHF.

This sequence joins TRBV7-8 and TRBJ2-7, with D uncertain. Germline loops: CDR1 SGHVS, CDR2 FQNEAQ. V was cut by 1 base and J by 6 bases, with 10 bases left in between. The CDR3 consists of 13 residues. CDR3 protein: CASSLVRDGEQYF. DNA of the CDR3: TGTGCCAGCAGCTTAGTTAGAGACGGCGAGCAGTACTTC.

In this sample, this clonotype turned up once. The V and J genes are TRBV12-3 or TRBV12-4 and TRBJ1-5, with D maybe TRBD1 (5 bases). The CDR3 loop spans 14 amino acids. Trimming took off 3 bases at V and 11 bases at J, with 17 bases between the two ends. Here the CDR3 DNA reads TGTGCCAGCAGTTTCTTCGGGAGGGGAGAGACCCAGCATTTT. It is translated as CASSFFGRGETQHF.

V usage is TRBV2 and J usage is TRBJ2-3; TRBD2 aligns across 10 bases. Trimming removed 6 bases from V and 9 bases from J; junction bases left unmatched: 9. CDR1 and CDR2 from the germline V gene are SNHLY and FYNNEI. The CDR3 length is 14 residues. The CDR3 nucleotides are TGTGCCAGCAGCTCCGAGGTTAGCGGGAGGACGCAGTATTTT. Its translation is CASSSEVSGRTQYF. Looking up the rest from reference TRBV2 and TRBJ2-3 gives the full variable domain: EPEVTQTPSHQVTQMGQEVILRCVPISNHLYFYWYRQILGQKVEFLVSFYNNEISEKSEIFDDQFSVERPDGSNFTLKIRSTKLEDSAMYFCASSSEVSGRTQYFGPGTRLTVL.

This rearrangement joins TRBV12-3 or TRBV12-4 to TRBJ2-2; D remains unclear. The CDR3 is made up of 14 amino acids. The ends were cut back, 5 bases at V and 1 base at J, with 8 bases in the middle. For the CDR3, the DNA is TGTGCCAGCAGTAAGGATCAGAACACCGGGGAGCTGTTTTTT. Its protein is CASSKDQNTGELFF.